A selection of T cell receptor beta chains follows, all from one sample in a study of T cells expressing NK-cell markers. TCRdb processed the 5' RACE reads again and assigns one entry to each CDR3 protein, with no DNA. The repertoire table contains 120,000 to 150,000 distinct CDR3 sequences. The sequencing sample was made of blood T cells: a sorted CD56 or NKG2C T cell subset, CD4+ or CD8+ T cells, or bulk PBMC T cells (not recorded which). These receptors all stem from a man younger than 30 in good health. The CDR3 runs from the conserved cysteine through the conserved F or W.

V gene: TRBV6-6
J gene: TRBJ2-1
CDR3 protein: CASSYSTDEQFF

V gene: TRBV7-9
J gene: TRBJ2-1
CDR3 protein: CAPTIAGGYNEQFF

V gene: TRBV14
J gene: TRBJ2-2
CDR3 protein: CASSQDPGATGELFF

V gene: TRBV7-9
J gene: TRBJ1-1
CDR3 protein: CASSLFDKNTEAFF

V gene: TRBV2
J gene: TRBJ2-3
CDR3 protein: CASSGGFSEIHTQYF

V gene: TRBV12-3/TRBV12-4
J gene: TRBJ2-5
CDR3 protein: CASSYTKETQYF

V gene: TRBV6-2/TRBV6-3
J gene: TRBJ2-3
CDR3 protein: CASSSQGPRGRADTQYF

V gene: TRBV6-1
J gene: TRBJ2-1
CDR3 protein: CASSGRDRSSNEQFF

V gene: TRBV3-1
J gene: TRBJ1-2
CDR3 protein: CASSQSKTLRNYGYTF

V gene: TRBV4-3
J gene: TRBJ2-1
CDR3 protein: CASSQARAGGFVQFF

V gene: TRBV7-9
J gene: TRBJ2-2
CDR3 protein: CASTRGSGGTGELFF

V gene: TRBV6-2/TRBV6-3
J gene: TRBJ1-4
CDR3 protein: CASSSSTWDSPKEKLFF

V gene: TRBV13
J gene: TRBJ2-6
CDR3 protein: CASSFGSLSGANVLTF

V gene: TRBV27
J gene: TRBJ1-1
CDR3 protein: CASSLRGGGAEAFF

V gene: TRBV7-9
J gene: TRBJ2-1
CDR3 protein: CASSPLDSEQFF

V gene: TRBV19
J gene: TRBJ2-7
CDR3 protein: CASSPRTSGTSYEQYF

V gene: TRBV4-1
J gene: TRBJ2-2
CDR3 protein: CASSQAGESGVGELFF

V gene: TRBV15
J gene: TRBJ2-7
CDR3 protein: CATSDSGIGRGEQYF

V gene: TRBV19
J gene: TRBJ2-4
CDR3 protein: CASSIKGQNIQYF

V gene: TRBV11-2
J gene: TRBJ2-3
CDR3 protein: CASSSRDRFVYSPDTQYF

V gene: TRBV27
J gene: TRBJ2-1
CDR3 protein: CASKRGTYNEQFF

V gene: TRBV7-8
J gene: TRBJ2-1
CDR3 protein: CASSLEKRERKYNEQFF

V gene: TRBV27
J gene: TRBJ2-1
CDR3 protein: CATSSGWGDEQFF

V gene: TRBV12-3/TRBV12-4
J gene: TRBJ2-2
CDR3 protein: CASTPLGQEVTGELFF

V gene: TRBV3-1
J gene: TRBJ2-1
CDR3 protein: CASSQDARGILDEQFF

V gene: TRBV19
J gene: TRBJ1-2
CDR3 protein: CASSIALSTDYGYTF

V gene: TRBV25-1
J gene: TRBJ2-1
CDR3 protein: CASSEEGSMFVRNEQFF

V gene: TRBV28
J gene: TRBJ1-5
CDR3 protein: CASSLSLGERGPQHF

V gene: TRBV11-2
J gene: TRBJ1-1
CDR3 protein: CASSLDGTFRHTEAFF

V gene: TRBV6-2/TRBV6-3
J gene: TRBJ2-1
CDR3 protein: CASTSGGDVWDNEQFF

V gene: TRBV7-8
J gene: TRBJ2-3
CDR3 protein: CASSSSRGRIDTQYF

V gene: TRBV9
J gene: TRBJ2-5
CDR3 protein: CASSVGDWGAETQYF

V gene: TRBV5-1
J gene: TRBJ2-7
CDR3 protein: CASSFYQGKIDEQYF

V gene: TRBV14
J gene: TRBJ2-5
CDR3 protein: CASSQVSPGQRGETQYF

V gene: TRBV7-9
J gene: TRBJ2-1
CDR3 protein: CASSPTGTSGSNEQFF

V gene: TRBV7-9
J gene: TRBJ2-7
CDR3 protein: CASSFTGVTPSYEQYF

V gene: TRBV27
J gene: TRBJ1-2
CDR3 protein: CASSAWVHYGYTF

V gene: TRBV19
J gene: TRBJ2-2
CDR3 protein: CASSMIEQNTGELFF

V gene: TRBV12-3/TRBV12-4
J gene: TRBJ2-7
CDR3 protein: CASSSGTSGREGQYF

V gene: TRBV27
J gene: TRBJ2-1
CDR3 protein: CATHGTHSYNEQFF

V gene: TRBV28
J gene: TRBJ1-5
CDR3 protein: CASTGVGGGNQPQHF

V gene: TRBV20-1
J gene: TRBJ2-6
CDR3 protein: CSAWAVGSGANVLTF

V gene: TRBV7-8
J gene: TRBJ2-3
CDR3 protein: CASSLEFGRVTDTQYF

V gene: TRBV5-4
J gene: TRBJ2-3
CDR3 protein: CASSAAGAVTDTQYF